One sample yielded the 20 T cell receptor beta chains listed below, sequenced in a study of OX40 agonist ivuxolimab in advanced cancers. Clones were sequenced by immunoSEQ multiplex PCR, and TCRdb holds only the in-frame ones, with some missing. The sample consists of 70,000 or so clones, about 86% of them appearing once. Specimen: CD4+ or CD8+ T cells sorted from blood, collected in a trial of the OX40 agonist ivuxolimab. The source of these receptors is an adult with an advanced solid tumor such as melanoma, head and neck, liver or kidney cancer.

Comment on this clone: Sequence at one end of the junction differs from germline and may be a read error. Different DNA sequences within this sample yield the same CDR3. The rearrangement uses TRBV2 and TRBJ1-2, with a tentative D call TRBD1 (5 bases). Germline V gives CDR1 SNHLY, CDR2 FYNNEI. The CDR3 is made up of 13 amino acids. CDR3: CASSGTGAYGYTF. In nucleotides, the CDR3 is TGCGCCAGCAGTGGGACCGGCGCTTATGGCTACACCTTC.

The genes are TRBV9 and TRBJ2-3; TRBD2 agrees at 8 bases. There are 15 residues in the CDR3. The germline CDR1 and CDR2 sequences are SGDLS and YYNGEE. V lost 0 bases and J lost 8; bases outside the gene matches: 8. The CDR3 sequence is CASSVESSGGVTQYF. CDR3 DNA sequence: TGTGCCAGCAGCGTAGAGTCTTCGGGAGGGGTTACGCAGTATTTT.

This chain links TRBV7-3 with TRBJ2-3, with D uncertain. The germline V gene has CDR1 SGHTA and CDR2 FQGTGA. This CDR3 has 14 amino acids. V dropped 2 bases and J dropped 5 bases, with 11 bases sitting between them. CDR3 sequence reads: CASSLQPLGDTQYF. The CDR3 DNA is TGTGCCAGCAGCTTACAGCCCCTGGGAGATACGCAGTATTTT.

This chain uses TRBV6-1 with TRBJ2-5; a weak D match, TRBD2 (6 bases). The germline V gene encodes CDR1 MNHNS and CDR2 SASEGT. This CDR3 spans 14 amino acids. V was cut by 2 bases and J by 4 bases, with 11 bases left in between. The CDR3 bases are TGTGCCAGCAGTGAATTCAGCGGGCGAGAGACCCAGTACTTC. Its translation is CASSEFSGRETQYF.

This chain uses TRBV6-6 with TRBJ1-2; tentatively, D is TRBD1 (6 bases). The CDR3 runs 14 residues. Germline CDR1 and CDR2: MNHNY and SVGAGI (reference sequence). Trimming removed 8 bases from V and 5 bases from J, with 18 bases in between. DNA for the CDR3: TGTGCCAGCTCTACCGGGGGCCGACTATATGGCTACACCTTC. Its translation is CASSTGGRLYGYTF.

V is TRBV4-3 and J is TRBJ1-6; 9 nucleotides align to TRBD1. The CDR3 totals 16 residues. The junction had 4 bases not matched to a gene; V was cut back by 0 bases and J by 7 bases. Germline loops: CDR1 LGHNA, CDR2 YSLEER. This CDR3 reads CASSQDGGQGNSPLHF. Here the CDR3 DNA reads TGCGCCAGCAGCCAAGATGGAGGACAGGGGAATTCACCCCTCCACTTT.

This clone has only one observation. The genes are TRBV4-3 and TRBJ1-4; the D is unclear. Trimming cost V 1 base and J 5 bases, with 11 bases left between them. This CDR3 comprises 15 residues. Looked up from germline, CDR1 is LGHNA and CDR2 is YSLEER. This CDR3 is CASSQAMTPNEKLFF. CDR3 in DNA: TGCGCCAGCAGCCAAGCCATGACACCAAATGAAAAACTGTTTTTT.

This clone was seen only once. The chain couples TRBV5-6 to TRBJ2-5; D might be TRBD1 or TRBD2, each matching 6 bases. Trimming took 1 base from V and 5 from J, leaving 12 bases between them. Germline V CDR1 and CDR2: SGHDT, YYEEEE. The CDR3 length is 14 residues. The DNA for the CDR3 is TGTGCCAGCAGCTTGTTGGGGGGCGGGGAGACCCAGTACTTC. This sequence encodes CASSLLGGGETQYF.

The chain links TRBV28 to TRBJ1-1, with D maybe TRBD1 (5 bases). The CDR3 sequence is 14 residues long. Germline loops: CDR1 MDHEN, CDR2 SYDVKM. V lost 5 bases, J lost 4 bases, and 14 bases lay in between. DNA for the CDR3: TGTGCCAGCAGTCCGCCCGGGGGAAGCACTGAAGCTTTCTTT. Its protein is CASSPPGGSTEAFF.

This chain uses TRBV11-2 with TRBJ1-4; the D is unclear. The CDR3 is 12 amino acids. The V end was cut by 5 bases, the J end by 7 bases, with 8 bases between. Germline V gene data show CDR1 as SGHAT and CDR2 as FQNNGV. The CDR3 bases are TGTGCCAGCAGCGTAGGAGTTGAAAAACTGTTTTTT. Protein: CASSVGVEKLFF.

The CDR3 region is CASSSGQGLRYGYTF. The CDR3 region has the DNA TGTGCCAGCAGTTCTGGACAGGGCCTTCGCTATGGCTACACCTTC. The chain employs TRBV28 and TRBJ1-2; 8 bases align to TRBD1. Trimming removed 4 bases from V and 4 bases from J; junction bases left unmatched: 8. The CDR3 totals 15 residues. Germline CDR1 is MDHEN and CDR2 is SYDVKM.

The chain joins TRBV11-1 to TRBJ2-1; maybe TRBD2 (5 bases). Per germline, CDR1 SGHAT and CDR2 FQDESV (reference sequence). Trimming stripped 5 bases from V and 5 bases from J, with 25 bases between. The CDR3 extends over 18 amino acids. CDR3 in DNA: TGTGCCAGCAGCCCAGCAGCCTTGACTATCGGCTCTGACAATGAGCAGTTCTTC. Its translation is CASSPAALTIGSDNEQFF. Using reference TRBV11-1 and TRBJ2-1 for the parts outside the CDR3, the full variable domain is EAEVAQSPRYKITEKSQAVAFWCDPISGHATLYWYRQILGQGPELLVQFQDESVVDDSQLPKDRFSAERLKGVDSTLKIQPAELGDSAMYLCASSPAALTIGSDNEQFFGPGTRLTVL.

The chain couples TRBV18 to TRBJ2-3; 10 positions match TRBD2. This CDR3 comprises 16 residues. With 1 base clipped from V and 3 bases from J, the junction kept 4 bases outside the gene matches. Germline lookup yields CDR1 KGHSH and CDR2 LQKENI. The CDR3: CASSPLGAGGTDTQYF. The CDR3 region has the DNA TGTGCCAGCTCACCACTCGGAGCGGGAGGGACAGATACGCAGTATTTT.

CDR3 loop: CASRNRGGDETQYF. CDR3 coding DNA: TGTGCCAGCAGAAACCGGGGGGGTGATGAGACCCAGTACTTC. This chain uses TRBV6-6 with TRBJ2-5; 8 bases fit TRBD2. CDR1 MNHNY and CDR2 SVGAGI come from the germline V gene (reference sequence). CDR3 length: 14 residues. J lost 5 bases, V lost 6 bases, and 8 bases had no gene match.

The chain recombines TRBV5-4 with TRBJ2-7; 8 nucleotides agree with TRBD2. The V segment lost 4 bases and the J segment 7 bases; nucleotides outside the gene matches: 7. CDR3 size: 13 residues. CDR1 and CDR2 (germline): SGHNT, YYREEE (reference sequence). The CDR3 loop is CASSGAPGGEQYF. As DNA, the CDR3 is TGTGCCAGCAGCGGGGCTCCGGGGGGGGAGCAGTACTTC.

This chain uses TRBV4-1 with TRBJ2-5; TRBD2 aligns across 8 bases. CDR1 and CDR2 from the germline V gene are MGHRA and YSYEKL. The CDR3 extends over 16 amino acids. Unmatched junction bases numbered 8, after V lost 2 bases and J lost 3 bases. The CDR3 loop reads CASSQRVGAGEETQYF. CDR3 nucleotides: TGCGCCAGCAGCCAACGAGTTGGAGCGGGAGAAGAGACCCAGTACTTC.

The DNA for the CDR3 is TGTGCCAGCAGCTCTAGCGGGAGTCAAGAGACCCAGTACTTC. Translation gives CASSSSGSQETQYF. The chain uses TRBV5-6 and TRBJ2-5, with 10 bases that match TRBD2. The trim removed 3 bases at V and 2 bases at J, leaving 1 base unmatched. This CDR3 is 14 amino acids long. Germline CDR1 and CDR2: SGHDT and YYEEEE.

CDR3 nucleotides: TGTGCCAGCAGCTTACGGGTGAGCTCCTATAATTCACCCCTCCACTTT. Translation gives CASSLRVSSYNSPLHF. The chain recombines TRBV5-6 with TRBJ1-6, with D unresolved. The V gene's germline CDR1 is SGHDT and CDR2 YYEEEE. There are 16 residues in the CDR3. The V gene lost 2 bases and the J gene lost 0 bases, with 9 bases spanning the gap.

This clone was recorded only once. The chain carries TRBV30 and TRBJ1-5; D call uncertain. Germline assignment: CDR1 GTSNPN and CDR2 SVGIG (reference sequence). This CDR3 is 13 amino acids long. V gave up 4 bases and J gave up 5 bases, with 12 bases separating them. The CDR3 protein is CAWNLDGDQPQHF. The CDR3 DNA follows: TGTGCCTGGAACCTGGACGGGGATCAGCCCCAGCATTTT.

The chain joins TRBV28 to TRBJ1-1; TRBD1 matches at 8 bases. Germline V gene sequence: CDR1 MDHEN, CDR2 SYDVKM. J was trimmed by 5 bases and V by 6 bases; bases with no gene match: 5. This CDR3 is 13 amino acids long. The CDR3 reads CASSRTGSTEAFF. The CDR3 DNA follows: TGTGCCAGCAGCCGGACAGGGAGTACTGAAGCTTTCTTT.